These 13 T cell receptor beta chains came from one sample sequenced in a study of OX40 agonist ivuxolimab in advanced cancers. TCRdb's copy holds only in-frame clones and misses some; the assay was immunoSEQ multiplex PCR. The sample contains roughly 20,000 clones, 83% of which appear only once. Sequences were derived from CD4+ or CD8+ T cells sorted from blood, sampled in a trial of the OX40 agonist ivuxolimab. All receptors come from an adult with an advanced solid tumor such as melanoma, head and neck, liver or kidney cancer.

The genes are TRBV19 and TRBJ2-7; D is perhaps TRBD1 or TRBD2 (5 bases each). Trimming stripped 5 bases from V and 2 bases from J, with 10 bases between. The CDR3 sequence is 13 residues long. Germline CDR1 and CDR2: LNHDA and SQIVND (reference sequence). CDR3 bases: TGTGCCAGTAGTGTGCAGGGACCCTACGAGCAGTACTTC. Translation gives CASSVQGPYEQYF.

The CDR3 loop reads CASSQDHGQGGYTF. The CDR3 coding sequence is TGCGCCAGCAGCCAAGATCACGGACAAGGGGGGTACACCTTC. The rearrangement links TRBV4-1 to TRBJ1-2, with a possible D match to TRBD1 (6 bases). CDR3 length: 14 amino acids. Trimming cost V 0 bases and J 11 bases, with 16 bases left between them. The germline gives CDR1 MGHRA, CDR2 YSYEKL.

V and J are TRBV19 and TRBJ2-3, with a weak D call TRBD1 (5 bases). The V gene lost 6 bases and the J gene lost 2 bases, with 6 bases spanning the gap. Per the germline V gene, CDR1 is LNHDA and CDR2 is SQIVND (reference sequence). This CDR3 has 12 residues. CDR3 coding DNA: TGTGCCAGTAGAGGGGACACAGATACGCAGTATTTT. This sequence encodes CASRGDTDTQYF.

This rearrangement joins TRBV7-9 to TRBJ2-2; a weak D match, TRBD1 (5 bases). Germline V lookup: CDR1 SEHNR, CDR2 FQNEAQ (reference sequence). Trimming took off 5 bases at V and 8 bases at J, with 9 bases between the two ends. The CDR3 is 12 amino acids. CDR3 in DNA: TGTGCCAGCAGCACCAGGGATGGGGAGCTGTTTTTT. The encoded protein is CASSTRDGELFF.

Sample share makes this clone large. The V and J genes are TRBV27 and TRBJ1-1; TRBD1 is a possible D gene (5 bases). In germline, CDR1 is MNHEY, CDR2 SMNVEV (reference sequence). The V end was cut by 5 bases, the J end by 4 bases, with 14 bases between. The CDR3 covers 14 residues. The CDR3 reads CASSPGTGGTEAFF. CDR3 DNA sequence: TGTGCCAGCAGTCCAGGGACCGGAGGCACTGAAGCTTTCTTT.

This chain connects TRBV19 to TRBJ2-2; unclear D gene. In germline, CDR1 is LNHDA, CDR2 SQIVND (reference sequence). The germline V and J ends were trimmed by 4 bases and 8 bases, with 14 bases remaining between them. There are 14 residues in the CDR3. The CDR3 nucleotides are TGTGCCAGTAGTACCCGCCGGTTAGATGGGGAGCTGTTTTTT. Translation gives CASSTRRLDGELFF.

The J gene is TRBJ2-7, the V gene TRBV28; either TRBD1 or TRBD2 may supply D (5 bases each). V dropped 3 bases and J dropped 1 base, with 13 bases sitting between them. From germline, CDR1 is MDHEN and CDR2 SYDVKM. The CDR3 is 15 amino acids. The CDR3 DNA is TGTGCCAGCAGTTTGGGACCTCGTGGGTCCTACGAGCAGTACTTC. This sequence encodes CASSLGPRGSYEQYF.

The J gene is TRBJ1-1, the V gene TRBV7-9, with no clear D. The V and J ends lost 7 bases and 7 bases respectively, with 13 bases between them. The length of the CDR3 is 12 residues. The germline gives CDR1 SEHNR, CDR2 FQNEAQ (reference sequence). This CDR3 is CASNQGEYEAFF. Here the CDR3 DNA reads TGTGCCAGCAACCAAGGAGAGTATGAAGCTTTCTTT. Combining the CDR3 with reference TRBV7-9 and TRBJ1-1 gives the whole variable domain DTGVSQNPRHKITKRGQNVTFRCDPISEHNRLYWYRQTLGQGPEFLTYFQNEAQLEKSRLLSDRFSAERPKGSFSTLEIQRTEQGDSAMYLCASNQGEYEAFFGQGTRLTVV.

J is TRBJ2-7 and V is TRBV11-2, with 9 bases that match TRBD1. The CDR3 extends over 15 amino acids. Germline V CDR1 and CDR2: SGHAT, FQNNGV. Trimming cost V 5 bases and J 2 bases; bases outside gene matches: 7. DNA for the CDR3: TGTGCCAGCAGCCAGGACAGGGGAACGGCCTACGAGCAGTACTTC. Amino acids: CASSQDRGTAYEQYF.

This clone appeared a single time. The chain recombines TRBV4-1 with TRBJ2-3, with D possibly TRBD2 on 5 matching bases. From germline, CDR1 is MGHRA and CDR2 YSYEKL. There are 14 residues in the CDR3. The V end lost 3 bases, the J end lost 4 bases, and 11 bases lay between the germline ends. The CDR3 here is CASSHRGAADTQYF. As DNA, the CDR3 is TGCGCCAGCAGCCACCGAGGAGCGGCAGATACGCAGTATTTT.

This clone was picked up a small number of times. The chain links TRBV6-4 to TRBJ1-1, with TRBD1 identical over 7 bases. From germline, CDR1 is MRHNA and CDR2 SNTAGT. The CDR3 has 12 amino acids. Unmatched junction bases numbered 8, after V lost 5 bases and J lost 11 bases. The CDR3 DNA is TGTGCCAGCAGTCCCCAGGGGGAGGGTGCTTTCTTT. This sequence encodes CASSPQGEGAFF.

This chain connects TRBV19 to TRBJ1-1; a weak D match, TRBD1 (5 bases). From germline, CDR1 is LNHDA and CDR2 SQIVND (reference sequence). V gave up 5 bases and J gave up 1 base, with 11 bases separating them. CDR3 length: 14 residues. Here the CDR3 DNA reads TGTGCCAGTAGTTGGAGGGGCCAGAACACTGAAGCTTTCTTT. As protein: CASSWRGQNTEAFF.

The V call is TRBV7-9, the J call TRBJ2-3; 10 bases line up with TRBD2. This CDR3 comprises 14 residues. Germline assignment: CDR1 SEHNR and CDR2 FQNEAQ (reference sequence). J gave up 9 bases and V 5 bases, and 8 bases lay outside the gene matches. The CDR3 region has the DNA TGTGCCAGCAGCCCCCTAGCGGGAGACGAGACGCAGTATTTT. It codes for CASSPLAGDETQYF.